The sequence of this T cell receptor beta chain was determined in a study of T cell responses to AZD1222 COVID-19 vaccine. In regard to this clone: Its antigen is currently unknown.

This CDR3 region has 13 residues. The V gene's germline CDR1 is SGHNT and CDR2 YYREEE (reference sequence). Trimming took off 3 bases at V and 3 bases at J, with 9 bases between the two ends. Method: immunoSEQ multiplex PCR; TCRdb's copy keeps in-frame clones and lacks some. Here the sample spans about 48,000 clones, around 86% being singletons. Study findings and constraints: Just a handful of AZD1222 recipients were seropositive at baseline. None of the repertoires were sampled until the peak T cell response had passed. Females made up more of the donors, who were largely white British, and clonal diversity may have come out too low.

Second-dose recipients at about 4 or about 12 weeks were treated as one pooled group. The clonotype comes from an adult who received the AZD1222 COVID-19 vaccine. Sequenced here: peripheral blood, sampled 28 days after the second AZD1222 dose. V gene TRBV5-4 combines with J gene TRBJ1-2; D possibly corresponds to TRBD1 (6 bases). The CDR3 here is CASSSGADYGYTF. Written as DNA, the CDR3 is TGTGCCAGCAGCTCGGGGGCGGACTATGGCTACACCTTC.